One sample yielded the 3 T cell receptor beta chains listed below, sequenced in a study of vaccination effects on CD4 cells after COVID-19. Only in-frame clones appear in the TCRdb table, and some are missing; sequencing was by immunoSEQ multiplex PCR. The table shows around 56,000 clones, with about 80% occurring only once. Investigators separated out CD4+ T cells once approximately 9 days of culture had passed. These receptors' targets are unknown. The specimen was CD4+ T cells from PBMCs cultured without peptide, collected before COVID-19 vaccination. The receptors were sampled from a human donor who received a COVID-19 vaccine.

V and J are TRBV3-1 (or the pseudogene TRBV3-2) and TRBJ2-2; tentative D call: TRBD1 (6 bases). V lost 2 bases and J lost 10, with 17 bases in between. This CDR3 has 15 amino acids. Germline-derived CDR1 and CDR2 are LGHDT and YNNKEL (reference sequence). The CDR3 here is CASSQPTGTKKELFF. DNA of the CDR3: TGTGCCAGCAGCCAACCTACCGGGACAAAAAAGGAGCTGTTTTTT.

The gene calls are TRBV5-8 and TRBJ1-2; tentatively, D is TRBD1 (5 bases). The CDR3 runs 14 residues. V was cut by 0 bases and J by 2 bases, with 8 bases left in between. Germline V lookup: CDR1 SGHTS, CDR2 YDEGEE. CDR3 sequence (DNA): TGTGCCAGCAGCTTGGAGACAGTGAACTATGGCTACACCTTC. Its protein product is CASSLETVNYGYTF.

The chain links TRBV6-5 to TRBJ1-2; TRBD1 might be the D (5 bases). V was cut by 0 bases and J by 5 bases, with 13 bases left in between. The V gene's germline CDR1 is MNHEY and CDR2 SVGAGI. The CDR3 has 15 residues. This CDR3 is CASSYSIWGGYGYTF. CDR3 DNA sequence: TGTGCCAGCAGTTACTCGATCTGGGGCGGATATGGCTACACCTTC.